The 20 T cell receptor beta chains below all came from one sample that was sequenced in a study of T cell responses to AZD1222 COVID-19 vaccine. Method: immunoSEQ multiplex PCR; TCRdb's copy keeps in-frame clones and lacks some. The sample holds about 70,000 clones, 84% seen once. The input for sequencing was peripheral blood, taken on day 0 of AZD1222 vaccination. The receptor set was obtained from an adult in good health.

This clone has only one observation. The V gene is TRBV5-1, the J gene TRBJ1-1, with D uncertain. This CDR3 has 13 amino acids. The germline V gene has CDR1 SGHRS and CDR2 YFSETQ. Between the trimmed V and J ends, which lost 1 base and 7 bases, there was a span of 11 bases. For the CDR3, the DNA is TGCGCCAGCAGCTTGTCGCAGCGGAGTGAAGCTTTCTTT. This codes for CASSLSQRSEAFF.

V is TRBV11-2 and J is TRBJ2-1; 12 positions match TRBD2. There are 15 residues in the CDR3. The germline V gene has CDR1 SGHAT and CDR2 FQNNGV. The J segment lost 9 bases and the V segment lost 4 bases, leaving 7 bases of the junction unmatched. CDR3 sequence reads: CASSSTGTSGFEQFF. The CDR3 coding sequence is TGTGCCAGCAGCTCAACCGGGACTAGCGGGTTTGAGCAGTTCTTC.

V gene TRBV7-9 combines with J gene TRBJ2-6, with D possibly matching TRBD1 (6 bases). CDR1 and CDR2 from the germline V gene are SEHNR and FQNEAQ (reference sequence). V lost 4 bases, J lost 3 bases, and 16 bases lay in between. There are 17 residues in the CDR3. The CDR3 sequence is CASSWVVGGSGANVLTF. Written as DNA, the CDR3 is TGTGCCAGCAGCTGGGTTGTAGGGGGAAGTGGGGCCAACGTCCTGACTTTC.

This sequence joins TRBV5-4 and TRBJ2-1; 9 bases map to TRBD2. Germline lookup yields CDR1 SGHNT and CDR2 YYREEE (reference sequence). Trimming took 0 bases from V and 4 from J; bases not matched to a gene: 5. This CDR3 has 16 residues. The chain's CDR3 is CASSLDAGGPYNEQFF. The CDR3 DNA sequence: TGTGCCAGCAGCTTGGACGCGGGGGGGCCTTACAATGAGCAGTTCTTC.

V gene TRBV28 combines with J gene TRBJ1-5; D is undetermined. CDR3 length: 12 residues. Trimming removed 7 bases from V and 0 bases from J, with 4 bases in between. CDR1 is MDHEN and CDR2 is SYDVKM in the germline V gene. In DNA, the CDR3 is TGTGCCAGCATGCCTAGCAATCAGCCCCAGCATTTT. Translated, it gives CASMPSNQPQHF. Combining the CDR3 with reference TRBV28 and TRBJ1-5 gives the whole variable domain DVKVTQSSRYLVKRTGEKVFLECVQDMDHENMFWYRQDPGLGLRLIYFSYDVKMKEKGDIPEGYSVSREKKERFSLILESASTNQTSMYLCASMPSNQPQHFGDGTRLSIL.

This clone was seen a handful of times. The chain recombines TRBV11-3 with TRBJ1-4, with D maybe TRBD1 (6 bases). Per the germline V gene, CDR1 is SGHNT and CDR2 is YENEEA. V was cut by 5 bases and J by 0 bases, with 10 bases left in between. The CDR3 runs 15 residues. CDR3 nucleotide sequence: TGTGCCAGCAGCCCGGGACAAGCAACTAATGAAAAACTGTTTTTT. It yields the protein CASSPGQATNEKLFF.

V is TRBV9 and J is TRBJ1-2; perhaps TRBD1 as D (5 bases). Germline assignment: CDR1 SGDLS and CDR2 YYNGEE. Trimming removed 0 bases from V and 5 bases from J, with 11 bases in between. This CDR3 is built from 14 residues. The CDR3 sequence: CASSVEGSGYGYTF. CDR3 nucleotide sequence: TGTGCCAGCAGCGTAGAGGGGTCCGGGTATGGCTACACCTTC.

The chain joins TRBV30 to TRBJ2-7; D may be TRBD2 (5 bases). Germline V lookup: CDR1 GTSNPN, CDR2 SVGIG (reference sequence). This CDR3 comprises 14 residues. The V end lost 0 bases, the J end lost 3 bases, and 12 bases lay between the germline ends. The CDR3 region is CAWSVVLGSYEQYF. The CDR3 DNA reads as TGTGCCTGGAGTGTGGTTTTGGGGAGCTACGAGCAGTACTTC.

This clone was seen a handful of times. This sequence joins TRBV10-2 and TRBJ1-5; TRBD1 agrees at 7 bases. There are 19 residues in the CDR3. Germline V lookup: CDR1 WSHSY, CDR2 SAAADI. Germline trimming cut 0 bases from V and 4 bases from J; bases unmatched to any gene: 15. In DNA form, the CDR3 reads TGCGCCAGCAGTGAGTCGGTCCCCCGGAGACAGGGTAGGAATCAGCCCCAGCATTTT. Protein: CASSESVPRRQGRNQPQHF.

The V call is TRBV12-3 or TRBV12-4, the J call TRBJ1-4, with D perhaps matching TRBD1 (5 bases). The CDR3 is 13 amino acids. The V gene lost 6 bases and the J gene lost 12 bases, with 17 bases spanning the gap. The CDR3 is CASRMTEGRELFF. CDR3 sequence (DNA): TGTGCCAGCAGAATGACAGAGGGAAGAGAACTGTTTTTT.

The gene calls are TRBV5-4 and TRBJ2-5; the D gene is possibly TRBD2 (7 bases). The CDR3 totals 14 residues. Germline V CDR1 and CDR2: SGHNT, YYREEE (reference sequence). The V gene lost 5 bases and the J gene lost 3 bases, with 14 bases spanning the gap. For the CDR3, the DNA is TGTGCCAGCAGAGGGGGGGGCTCGGAAGAGACCCAGTACTTC. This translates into CASRGGGSEETQYF.

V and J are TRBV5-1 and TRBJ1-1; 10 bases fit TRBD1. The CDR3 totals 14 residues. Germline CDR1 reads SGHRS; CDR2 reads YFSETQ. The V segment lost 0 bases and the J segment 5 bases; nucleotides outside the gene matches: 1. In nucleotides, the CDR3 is TGCGCCAGCAGCTTGGGGGGACAGGGGACTGAAGCTTTCTTT. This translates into CASSLGGQGTEAFF.

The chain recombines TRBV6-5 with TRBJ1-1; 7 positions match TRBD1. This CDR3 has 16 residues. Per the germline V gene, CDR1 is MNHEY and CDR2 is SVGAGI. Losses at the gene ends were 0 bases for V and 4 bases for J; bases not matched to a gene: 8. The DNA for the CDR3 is TGTGCCAGCAGTTACTCGATAGACAGGGTGGGCACTGAAGCTTTCTTT. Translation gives CASSYSIDRVGTEAFF.

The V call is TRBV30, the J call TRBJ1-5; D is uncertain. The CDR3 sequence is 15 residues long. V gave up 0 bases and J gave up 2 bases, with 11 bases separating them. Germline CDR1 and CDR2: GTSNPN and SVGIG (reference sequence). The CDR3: CAWSVSLDGNQPQHF. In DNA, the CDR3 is TGTGCCTGGAGTGTATCTTTGGATGGCAATCAGCCCCAGCATTTT.

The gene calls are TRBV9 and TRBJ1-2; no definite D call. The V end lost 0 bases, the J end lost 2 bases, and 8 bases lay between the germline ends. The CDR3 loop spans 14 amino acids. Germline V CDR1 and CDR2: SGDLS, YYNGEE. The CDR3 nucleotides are TGTGCCAGCAGCGTAGGTTACAGCAACTATGGCTACACCTTC. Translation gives CASSVGYSNYGYTF.

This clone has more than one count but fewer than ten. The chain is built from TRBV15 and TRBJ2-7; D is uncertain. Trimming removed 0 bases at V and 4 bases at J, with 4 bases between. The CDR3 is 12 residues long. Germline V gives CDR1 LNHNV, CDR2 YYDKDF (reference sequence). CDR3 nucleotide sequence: TGTGCCACCAGCAGAGATCGGTACGAGCAGTACTTC. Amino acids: CATSRDRYEQYF. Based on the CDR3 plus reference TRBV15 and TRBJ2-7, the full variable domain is DAMVIQNPRYQVTQFGKPVTLSCSQTLNHNVMYWYQQKSSQAPKLLFHYYDKDFNNEADTPDNFQSRRPNTSFCFLDIRSPGLGDTAMYLCATSRDRYEQYFGPGTRLTVT.

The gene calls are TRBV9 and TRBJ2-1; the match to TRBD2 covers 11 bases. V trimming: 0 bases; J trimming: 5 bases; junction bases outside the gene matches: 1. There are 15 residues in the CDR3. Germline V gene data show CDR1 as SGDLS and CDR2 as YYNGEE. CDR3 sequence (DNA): TGTGCCAGCAGCGTAGTTAGCGGGGGGGACAATGAGCAGTTCTTC. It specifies CASSVVSGGDNEQFF.

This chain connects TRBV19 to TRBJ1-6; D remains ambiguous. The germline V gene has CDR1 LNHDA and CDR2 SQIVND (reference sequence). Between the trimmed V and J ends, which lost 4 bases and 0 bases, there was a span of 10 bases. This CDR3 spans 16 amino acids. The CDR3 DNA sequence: TGTGCCAGTAGTAGGGGAGGGAGCTCCTATAATTCACCCCTCCACTTT. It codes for CASSRGGSSYNSPLHF. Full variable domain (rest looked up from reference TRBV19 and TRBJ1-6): DGGITQSPKYLFRKEGQNVTLSCEQNLNHDAMYWYRQDPGQGLRLIYYSQIVNDFQKGDIAEGYSVSREKKESFPLTVTSAQKNPTAFYLCASSRGGSSYNSPLHFGNGTRLTVT.

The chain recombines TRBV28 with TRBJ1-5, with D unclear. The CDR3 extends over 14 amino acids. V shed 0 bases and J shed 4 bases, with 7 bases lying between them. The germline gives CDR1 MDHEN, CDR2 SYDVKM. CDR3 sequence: CASSLWAPNQPQHF. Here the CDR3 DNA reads TGTGCCAGCAGTTTATGGGCACCTAATCAGCCCCAGCATTTT.

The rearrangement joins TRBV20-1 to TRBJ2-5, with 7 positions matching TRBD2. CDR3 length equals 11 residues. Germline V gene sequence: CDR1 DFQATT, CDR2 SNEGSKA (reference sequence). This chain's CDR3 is CRGVRQETQYF. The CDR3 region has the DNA TGCCGGGGGGTGCGACAAGAGACCCAGTACTTC.